This entry is about one T cell receptor beta chain. One entry per CDR3 protein, called by TCRdb with MiXCR from the RT-PCR reads. This table has about 780,000 distinct CDR3 sequences, around 18% appearing once. The record originates from a study of response to subunit inactivated influenza vaccine. The CDR3 totals 15 residues. Germline V gene data show CDR1 as SGHTA and CDR2 as FQGNSA. V shed 6 bases and J 8 bases; nucleotides not matched to a gene: 13. The genes are TRBV7-2 and TRBJ2-4; the match to TRBD2 covers 7 bases. This TCR was recovered from a man aged 45-65 years who received an inactivated influenza vaccine. Material: PBMCs from blood, obtained about 5 days after vaccination. The CDR3 region is CASRRPGTNQDIQYF. Written as DNA, the CDR3 is TGTGCCAGCAGAAGACCCGGGACTAATCAAGACATTCAGTACTTC. The full variable domain, with the rest looked up from reference TRBV7-2 and TRBJ2-4, is GAGVSQSPSNKVTEKGKDVELRCDPISGHTALYWYRQSLGQGLEFLIYFQGNSAPDKSGLPSDRFSAERTGGSVSTLTIQRTQQEDSAVYLCASRRPGTNQDIQYFGAGTRLSVL.